This TCR beta chain came from a study of T cell responses to AZD1222 COVID-19 vaccine (dated by TCRdb to about 2021). For context, the study as a whole: TCR sequencing was performed for about 240 trial participants, of whom roughly 200 were given two doses of AZD1222 and approximately 25 were given two doses of MenACWY control vaccine. Trial participants were enrolled by age into 18-55, 56-69 and 70-plus year subgroups, with 148, 28 and 57 TCR-sequenced participants respectively. Study-wide conclusions, independent of this receptor: The whole spike protein was spanned by vaccine-associated CD4 TCRs, and dominant responses were seen in regions 160-218 and 743-854. Because no day 14 peak-response samples were available, the repertoires could be characterized only after the peak T cell response. The 56-69-year group was small, and its depth increase did not reach significance, likely because of low power. Most participants were white British and females outnumbered males, and the authors suggested that clonal diversity may have been underestimated. A significant rise in spike-specific TCR breadth and depth was observed after two AZD1222 doses relative to day 0 and relative to MenACWY recipients. Nearly half of unique spike-specific TCRs reportedly recognized epitopes outside regions mutated in the B.1.351 and B.1.1.7 variants. Conclusions about previously exposed vaccinees were limited because only six AZD1222 recipients were SARS-CoV-2 seropositive at baseline.

The sample's time point, from its label and the paper: about 28 days (+/-7) after the second vaccine dose. Because spike-specific TCR depth and breadth did not differ between the two schedules, AZD1222 recipients who got a second dose at roughly 4 weeks were pooled with those who got a second dose at roughly 12 weeks. Samples from vaccinated people were obtained from the UK trials COV001 and COV002, which included a single-blind randomized controlled phase 2/3 trial of AZD1222 (ChAdOx1 nCoV-19) in healthy adults. For TCRbeta chain sequencing, PBMC samples from trial participants were taken at day 0 and at day 28 after the second dose. Reading the germline V gene gives CDR1 MGHDK and CDR2 SYGVNS. The V end gives up 5 bases and the J end 4 bases, leaving 4 bases in the junction not matched to a gene. From cysteine to phenylalanine, the CDR3 is 13 amino acids long. Only CDR3 DNA remains: 39 bases, in frame from the first base.

The CDR3 regions of human TCRbeta chains were analyzed by immunosequencing. Per the authors' processing: TCRs in the repertoires were compared against a reference library of SARS-CoV-2-specific TCRs that had been generated with the MIRA antigen-specificity platform. Breadth was defined as the fraction of unique TCRs that were SARS-CoV-2-associated. Depth was defined as the fraction of total T cells that were SARS-CoV-2-associated. Using the MIRA data, every spike-specific TCR was mapped to the spike region that the TCR reacted to and assigned to either a CD4 or a CD8 class. Log10-transformed breadth and depth values were compared by one-way ANOVA with Sidak's multiple comparisons tests. Held by TCRdb, this immuneACCESS table contains in-frame sequences only and omits some clones. Under half of the omission traces to an unresolved V gene where checked; the cause of the rest is unknown. The V and J calls and clone size are taken from that table; D and trimming were inferred from the DNA. The sample table holds over 130,000 clones, of which 90% were seen once. The ten most abundant clones make up more than 3% of the sample.

Turning to this clone: Its antigen is currently not known. The input lacks base qualities; no much larger clone sits a single base away.

This sequence originates from an adult who received the AZD1222 COVID-19 vaccine. The rearranged segments are TRBV25-1 and TRBJ1-2; 7 of the junction bases match TRBD1. The material was peripheral blood, obtained 28 days after the second AZD1222 dose. In nucleotide form, the sequence is TGTGCCAGCAGTAGGGGGCGCGCCTATGGCTACACCTTC. Translated, it reads CASSRGRAYGYTF.